These 8 T cell receptor beta chains were all obtained from the same sample, sequenced in a study of T cells in Graves' hyperthyroidism and ophthalmopathy. Amplified TCR beta CDR3 regions came from RNA transcripts. RT-PCR in the first round (using the HTBI primer set) targeted the TCR CDR3. One entry per CDR3 protein, called by TCRdb with MiXCR from the multiplex PCR reads. The table has 300,000 to 450,000 distinct CDR3 sequences, 25% seen once. The sample taken for sequencing was blood. The receptors shown here come from a man in his forties or fifties with Graves' hyperthyroidism.

This chain connects TRBV7-2 to TRBJ2-7; D is uncertain. Germline V gene data show CDR1 as SGHTA and CDR2 as FQGNSA. V gave up 2 bases and J gave up 1 base, with 15 bases separating them. The CDR3 sequence is 16 residues long. The DNA of the CDR3 is TGTGCCAGCAGCTTATCGGGCAGGCATCCTTCCTACGAGCAGTACTTC. Protein: CASSLSGRHPSYEQYF.

The chain couples TRBV4-2 to TRBJ2-7, with TRBD1 matching 10 bases. This CDR3 has 16 residues. Germline assignment: CDR1 LGHNA and CDR2 YNFKEQ. V lost 2 bases to trimming and J lost 5 bases; unmatched junction nucleotides: 9. CDR3 protein: CASSQLTTGGSDEQYF. The CDR3 DNA reads TGTGCCAGCAGCCAACTAACGACAGGGGGCTCGGACGAGCAGTACTTC.

This clonotype was counted only a few times. The chain carries TRBV2 and TRBJ1-1; D is unresolved. In germline, CDR1 is SNHLY, CDR2 FYNNEI. This CDR3 is 13 amino acids long. V lost 3 bases to trimming and J lost 1 base, with 6 bases between them. CDR3 amino acids: CASSDQRNTEAFF. The CDR3 DNA follows: TGTGCCAGCAGTGACCAGAGGAACACTGAAGCTTTCTTT.

This chain uses TRBV20-1 with TRBJ2-5, with D hard to call. Germline assignment: CDR1 DFQATT and CDR2 SNEGSKA (reference sequence). CDR3 size: 13 residues. Trimming shortened V by 2 bases and J by 1 base, and 8 bases separated the two germline ends. CDR3 coding DNA: TGCAGTGCTAGACCCCCACCCCAAGAGACCCAGTACTTC. Translating gives CSARPPPQETQYF.

Concerning this clonotype: A much larger clone lies one base from this, so it may be a read error. CDR3 region: CAWSVGGALETQFF. CDR3 coding DNA: TGTGCCTGGAGTGTCGGGGGGGCTCTGGAGACCCAGTTCTTC. The rearrangement links TRBV30 to TRBJ2-5; TRBD2 aligns across 8 bases. The J call may be faulty, since TRBJ2-1 better matches the DNA end. The CDR3 is 14 residues long. Germline V gene data show CDR1 as GTSNPN and CDR2 as SVGIG (reference sequence).

This clonotype showed up just a few times. The genes are TRBV12-3 or TRBV12-4 and TRBJ2-2; possible D gene TRBD1, 6 bases. This CDR3 is 13 amino acids long. Trimming took 5 bases from V and 4 from J, leaving 8 bases between them. The CDR3 nucleotides read TGTGCCAGCAGTCTGGACAGCACCGGGGAGCTGTTTTTT. As protein: CASSLDSTGELFF.

The V call is TRBV12-3 or TRBV12-4, the J call TRBJ2-5; possibly TRBD1 for D (5 bases). Trimming cost V 3 bases and J 2 bases, with 13 bases left between them. The CDR3 has 15 residues. The CDR3 protein is CASSFRSAGQETQYF. Written as DNA, the CDR3 is TGTGCCAGCAGTTTTCGCTCCGCAGGGCAAGAGACCCAGTACTTC.

The table lists this clonotype with a few counts. The genes are TRBV6-1 and TRBJ2-1; TRBD2 matches 10 bases. V was clipped by 7 bases and J by 2 bases; unmatched bases: 5. This CDR3 has 15 residues. The germline V gene has CDR1 MNHNS and CDR2 SASEGT. The CDR3 sequence is CASTVAGGTYNEQFF. The CDR3 DNA sequence: TGTGCCAGCACCGTAGCGGGAGGAACCTACAATGAGCAGTTCTTC.